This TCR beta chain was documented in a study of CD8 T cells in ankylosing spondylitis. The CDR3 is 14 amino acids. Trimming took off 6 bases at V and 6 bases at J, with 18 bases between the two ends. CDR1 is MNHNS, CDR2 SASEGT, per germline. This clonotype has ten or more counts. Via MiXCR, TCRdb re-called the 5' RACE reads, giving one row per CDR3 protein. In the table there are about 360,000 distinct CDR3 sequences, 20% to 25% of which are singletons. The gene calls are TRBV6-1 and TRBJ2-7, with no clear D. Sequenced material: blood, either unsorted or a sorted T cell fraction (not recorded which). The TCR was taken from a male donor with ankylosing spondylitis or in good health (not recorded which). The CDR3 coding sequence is TGTGCCAGCAGCCCGGACGGCGGCCGAGGCGAGCAGTACTTC. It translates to CASSPDGGRGEQYF.